This T cell receptor beta chain was captured in a study of T-cell memory formation after mild COVID-19. Study at large: In these data, TCR clusters were largely donor specific.

Findings of the study overall: Second-wave clones peaking on day 37 lacked confirmed SARS-CoV-2 specificity.

This clonotype was seen only a few times. Antigen: not known. The CDR3 consists of 14 residues. The V gene's germline CDR1 is SGHRS and CDR2 YFSETQ. Trimming took 6 bases from V and 1 from J, leaving 13 bases between them. 5'RACE, which relied on constant-segment primers, yielded TCR alpha and TCR beta cDNA libraries carrying sample barcodes and UMIs. Using its own MiXCR run on the 5' RACE reads, TCRdb lists one record per CDR3 protein. The sample gives hundreds of thousands of distinct CDR3 sequences, approximately 18% of which show up once; about 12% is in the top ten. The specimen sequenced was PBMCs or a T cell subset sorted from them (not recorded which). The sequence was collected from an adult woman who had mild COVID-19 (a few samples of this study predate the infection). Cell type and time point are not known. The rearrangement links TRBV5-1 to TRBJ2-5, with D possibly TRBD1 on 5 matching bases. The CDR3 region is CASNQGGPQETQYF. The CDR3 nucleotides are TGCGCCAGCAATCAGGGTGGCCCCCAAGAGACCCAGTACTTC.